Presented here are 20 T cell receptor beta chains from one specimen sequenced in a study of blood T cell repertoires in COVID-19. Generated by immunoSEQ multiplex PCR, the TCRdb table keeps only in-frame clones and is missing some. The sample lists about 410,000 clones; 86% were seen once. Sequencing used peripheral blood. The receptors originated from a woman aged 30 to 39 with active or convalescent COVID-19.

V and J are TRBV5-1 and TRBJ1-1; 10 positions match TRBD1. V shed 2 bases, J shed 1 base, and the junction held 5 bases outside the gene matches. Looked up from germline, CDR1 is SGHRS and CDR2 is YFSETQ. The CDR3 is made up of 16 amino acids. The CDR3 sequence is CASSFSGQGTNTEAFF. CDR3 DNA: TGCGCCAGCAGCTTTTCGGGACAGGGGACGAACACTGAAGCTTTCTTT.

CDR3 amino acids: CASSSPGTRDEQFF. The CDR3 DNA sequence: TGTGCCAGCAGCTCCCCTGGGACTAGGGATGAGCAGTTCTTC. The rearrangement joins TRBV2 to TRBJ2-1, with 8 bases identical to TRBD2. Germline V gene lookup returns CDR1 SNHLY and CDR2 FYNNEI. V gave up 6 bases and J gave up 8 bases; unmatched junction bases: 9. The CDR3 runs 14 residues.

CDR3 nucleotides: TGTGCCAGCAAACAGGGGGTAAACACTGAAGCTTTCTTT. The encoded protein is CASKQGVNTEAFF. V usage is TRBV27 and J usage is TRBJ1-1; 8 bases align to TRBD1. After removal of 7 bases from V and 2 bases from J, the junction contained 3 bases not matched to a gene. Germline-derived CDR1 and CDR2 are MNHEY and SMNVEV (reference sequence). The CDR3 spans 13 residues.

The chain employs TRBV5-1 and TRBJ2-3; 11 bases line up with TRBD2. The CDR3 runs 16 residues. Unmatched junction bases numbered 7, after V lost 1 base and J lost 6 bases. Looked up from germline, CDR1 is SGHRS and CDR2 is YFSETQ. In DNA, the CDR3 is TGCGCCAGCAGCTTGTCGCCGGGACTAGCGGCGGATACGCAGTATTTT. As protein: CASSLSPGLAADTQYF.

The rearrangement joins TRBV18 to TRBJ2-7; D uncertain. The CDR3 loop spans 13 amino acids. CDR1 and CDR2 from the germline V gene are KGHSH and LQKENI. V lost 6 bases and J 6 bases, leaving 15 bases between the germline ends. The CDR3 coding sequence is TGTGCCAGCTCCCCAATCCACCGGTCCGAGCAGTACTTC. Protein product: CASSPIHRSEQYF.

The chain carries TRBV18 and TRBJ1-5, with D possibly TRBD1 on 5 matching bases. The germline V and J ends were trimmed by 1 base and 5 bases, with 9 bases remaining between them. CDR1 and CDR2 (germline): KGHSH, LQKENI. This CDR3 comprises 14 residues. The CDR3 protein is CASSPQGRDQPQHF. The CDR3 DNA reads as TGTGCCAGCTCACCACAGGGGAGGGATCAGCCCCAGCATTTT.

The chain uses TRBV9 and TRBJ2-2, with 11 bases matching TRBD2. This CDR3 comprises 15 residues. Germline CDR1 is SGDLS and CDR2 is YYNGEE. Germline trimming cut 3 bases from V and 7 bases from J; bases unmatched to any gene: 5. CDR3 amino acids: CASSDGTSGIGELFF. CDR3 in DNA: TGTGCCAGCAGCGATGGGACTAGCGGAATCGGGGAGCTGTTTTTT.

The chain links TRBV11-1 to TRBJ2-1; TRBD1 agrees at 7 bases. The germline gives CDR1 SGHAT, CDR2 FQDESV (reference sequence). The CDR3 covers 11 residues. The V segment lost 4 bases and the J segment 11 bases; nucleotides outside the gene matches: 2. In DNA form, the CDR3 reads TGTGCCAGCAGCTCAGGGGGAAAGCAGTTCTTC. It yields the protein CASSSGGKQFF.

This chain connects TRBV3-1 (or the pseudogene TRBV3-2) to TRBJ2-1; D may be TRBD2 (5 bases). Trimming took 1 base from V and 2 from J, leaving 15 bases between them. The CDR3 spans 17 residues. Germline V gene data show CDR1 as LGHDT and CDR2 as YNNKEL (reference sequence). For the CDR3, the DNA is TGTGCCAGCAGCCAAGTTCGAACAGAGGGCACCTACAATGAGCAGTTCTTC. Translating it yields CASSQVRTEGTYNEQFF.

The chain uses TRBV2 and TRBJ1-1; D call uncertain. Germline assignment: CDR1 SNHLY and CDR2 FYNNEI. V was shortened by 7 bases and J by 0 bases, with 9 bases between the two germline ends. This CDR3 is built from 13 residues. CDR3 coding DNA: TGTGCCAGCATTCCACAGATGAACACTGAAGCTTTCTTT. The encoded protein is CASIPQMNTEAFF.

This clone was seen a few times. The V gene is TRBV4-1, the J gene TRBJ1-6; D remains unclear. Deletions cut 0 bases from V and 7 bases from J, with 13 bases between. The CDR3 totals 16 residues. Germline loops: CDR1 MGHRA, CDR2 YSYEKL. The CDR3 DNA reads TGCGCCAGCAGCCAAGAGCAGTTCCCACAAAATTCACCCCTCCACTTT. It encodes CASSQEQFPQNSPLHF.

The CDR3 DNA follows: TGTGCCAGCAGCCGAAACACCGGGACAGGGACTTACGAGCAGTACTTC. It yields the protein CASSRNTGTGTYEQYF. This chain uses TRBV14 with TRBJ2-7; 9 bases map to TRBD1. V trimming: 4 bases; J trimming: 4 bases; junction bases outside the gene matches: 11. Looked up from germline, CDR1 is SGHDN and CDR2 is FVKESK. This CDR3 region has 16 residues.

The V call is TRBV27, the J call TRBJ2-1; 8 bases are a match to TRBD2. The V gene end was trimmed by 0 bases and the J gene end by 5 bases; junction bases not matched to a gene: 3. This CDR3 contains 15 residues. Germline V lookup: CDR1 MNHEY, CDR2 SMNVEV (reference sequence). The CDR3 loop is CASSLSGGANNEQFF. CDR3 sequence (DNA): TGTGCCAGCAGTTTATCCGGGGGGGCTAACAATGAGCAGTTCTTC.

The rearrangement links TRBV27 to TRBJ1-6, with 7 bases matching TRBD1. This CDR3 region has 16 residues. The germline gives CDR1 MNHEY, CDR2 SMNVEV (reference sequence). V was clipped by 8 bases and J by 3 bases; unmatched bases: 10. Written as DNA, the CDR3 is TGTGCCAGCCGCCCGGCATGGGACAGCTATAATTCACCCCTCCACTTT. As protein: CASRPAWDSYNSPLHF.

The rearrangement joins TRBV7-7 to TRBJ2-5; 9 bases are a match to TRBD2. V was pared by 1 base and J by 9 bases, with 9 bases of the junction left unmatched. Germline-derived CDR1 and CDR2 are SSHAT and FNYEAQ (reference sequence). The CDR3 contains 15 residues. CDR3 in amino acids: CASSLGAGGPEPQYF. CDR3 nucleotide sequence: TGTGCCAGCAGCTTAGGGGCGGGAGGGCCCGAGCCCCAGTACTTC.

J is TRBJ2-1 and V is TRBV6-1; 9 bases line up with TRBD2. Trimming removed 2 bases from V and 4 bases from J; junction bases left unmatched: 6. This CDR3 spans 16 amino acids. In germline, CDR1 is MNHNS, CDR2 SASEGT. In DNA form, the CDR3 reads TGTGCCAGCAGTGAAATTGAGGCGGGGGGGTACAATGAGCAGTTCTTC. Protein sequence: CASSEIEAGGYNEQFF.

The chain uses TRBV2 and TRBJ1-4; D is possibly TRBD1 (6 bases). The V end lost 7 bases, the J end lost 1 base, and 10 bases lay between the germline ends. Germline lookup yields CDR1 SNHLY and CDR2 FYNNEI. CDR3 length: 14 residues. The CDR3 DNA sequence: TGTGCCAGCACCCTACAGGGAACTAATGAAAAACTGTTTTTT. Its protein product is CASTLQGTNEKLFF.

This chain connects TRBV7-2 to TRBJ1-5; unclear D gene. Germline V lookup: CDR1 SGHTA, CDR2 FQGNSA. V dropped 1 base and J dropped 1 base, with 8 bases sitting between them. This CDR3 is built from 15 residues. In DNA form, the CDR3 reads TGTGCCAGCAGCTTAGTGTTCGTCAGCAATCAGCCCCAGCATTTT. It encodes CASSLVFVSNQPQHF.

The V call is TRBV5-6, the J call TRBJ2-5, with 7 bases that match TRBD2. The ends lost 0 bases at V and 2 bases at J; junction bases unmatched: 4. Looked up from germline, CDR1 is SGHDT and CDR2 is YYEEEE. The CDR3 has 15 amino acids. CDR3 DNA: TGTGCCAGCAGCTTGGTGAGCGGGAAACAAGAGACCCAGTACTTC. Residues: CASSLVSGKQETQYF.

This sequence joins TRBV23-1 and TRBJ1-5; D call uncertain. TRBV23-1 is an ORF, and what it does is uncertain. The CDR3 length is 13 residues. V was shortened by 4 bases and J by 6 bases, with 10 bases between the two germline ends. The CDR3 is CASSRRNVQPQHF. DNA for the CDR3: TGCGCCAGCAGTCGCAGGAATGTTCAGCCCCAGCATTTT.